What follows are 32 T cell receptor beta chains derived from one specimen sequenced in a study of T cell responses to AZD1222 COVID-19 vaccine. Profiled with immunoSEQ multiplex PCR; TCRdb holds only in-frame clones, not every one. Of 100,000 to 150,000 clones in the sample, 85% to 90% are singletons; the top ten hold almost 4.5%. The sample consisted of peripheral blood, taken 28 days after the second AZD1222 dose. The source is an adult who received the AZD1222 COVID-19 vaccine.

The V and J genes are TRBV6-4 and TRBJ2-7, with a possible D match to TRBD1 (6 bases). Trimming took 0 bases from V and 4 from J, leaving 10 bases between them. Germline-derived CDR1 and CDR2 are MRHNA and SNTAGT. The CDR3 runs 14 residues. CDR3: CASSDSARGYEQYF. Written as DNA, the CDR3 is TGTGCCAGCAGTGACTCGGCCAGGGGATACGAGCAGTACTTC.

CDR3 sequence reads: CATRGLAGGPSTDTQYF. The DNA of the CDR3 is TGTGCCACCAGGGGACTAGCGGGGGGCCCTAGCACAGATACGCAGTATTTT. V is TRBV24-1 and J is TRBJ2-3, with 15 bases that match TRBD2. V shed 7 bases, J shed 0 bases, and the junction held 4 bases outside the gene matches. CDR1 is KGHDR and CDR2 is SFDVKD in the germline V gene. The CDR3 is 17 residues long.

This sequence joins TRBV18 and TRBJ2-7, with 7 bases aligning to TRBD1. Germline V lookup: CDR1 KGHSH, CDR2 LQKENI. CDR3 length: 15 residues. J lost 3 bases, V lost 0 bases, and 5 bases had no gene match. The CDR3 spells CASSPPSGQDYEQYF. DNA for the CDR3: TGTGCCAGCTCACCACCTTCCGGACAGGACTACGAGCAGTACTTC.

The rearrangement uses TRBV4-3 and TRBJ2-7; TRBD2 is a possible D gene (5 bases). The germline V and J ends were trimmed by 5 bases and 2 bases, with 16 bases remaining between them. The V gene's germline CDR1 is LGHNA and CDR2 YSLEER. The CDR3 has 15 residues. CDR3 protein: CASSFGVVGTYEQYF. As DNA, the CDR3 is TGCGCCAGCAGCTTCGGGGTTGTAGGGACCTACGAGCAGTACTTC.

CDR3 sequence reads: CASSTGGSTSYEQYF. The CDR3 coding sequence is TGTGCCAGCAGCACAGGGGGGTCGACCTCCTACGAGCAGTACTTC. The chain recombines TRBV7-9 with TRBJ2-7; TRBD1 matches 8 bases. Looked up from germline, CDR1 is SEHNR and CDR2 is FQNEAQ (reference sequence). V dropped 5 bases and J dropped 0; count of bases not matched to a gene: 6. The CDR3 has 15 amino acids.

This clone showed up just a few times. The gene calls are TRBV15 and TRBJ2-5; 11 bases fit TRBD2. Trimming took 5 bases from V and 2 from J; bases not matched to a gene: 7. Germline V gene data show CDR1 as LNHNV and CDR2 as YYDKDF (reference sequence). This CDR3 comprises 16 residues. CDR3 in amino acids: CATSGLSGGAQETQYF. Here the CDR3 DNA reads TGTGCCACCAGCGGCCTTAGCGGGGGGGCGCAAGAGACCCAGTACTTC.

The chain has TRBV4-3 and TRBJ1-5, with D possibly TRBD1 on 6 matching bases. This CDR3 spans 14 amino acids. V dropped 3 bases and J dropped 6 bases, with 12 bases sitting between them. The V gene's germline CDR1 is LGHNA and CDR2 YSLEER. The CDR3 protein is CASSQSQGSQPQHF. The CDR3 nucleotides are TGCGCCAGCAGCCAGTCACAGGGATCTCAGCCCCAGCATTTT.

The V call is TRBV9, the J call TRBJ1-2, with unresolved D. Trimming took off 2 bases at V and 1 base at J, with 6 bases between the two ends. CDR1 is SGDLS and CDR2 is YYNGEE in the germline V gene. CDR3 size: 13 residues. CDR3 loop: CASSVHHNYGYTF. CDR3 nucleotide sequence: TGTGCCAGCAGCGTCCACCATAACTATGGCTACACCTTC.

This rearrangement joins TRBV6-5 to TRBJ2-6; D is unclear. Germline loops: CDR1 MNHEY, CDR2 SVGAGI. The CDR3 runs to 14 residues. The V and J ends lost 8 bases and 0 bases respectively, with 8 bases between them. CDR3 sequence reads: CASGWGSGANVLTF. The CDR3 bases are TGTGCCAGCGGTTGGGGCTCTGGGGCCAACGTCCTGACTTTC.

Only one count was recorded for this clone. The chain joins TRBV6-5 to TRBJ1-6; 7 bases line up with TRBD1. The germline V gene has CDR1 MNHEY and CDR2 SVGAGI. The CDR3 totals 14 residues. With V trimmed by 6 bases and J by 7 bases, 6 bases remained unmatched. CDR3 loop: CASRFRDRNSPLHF. The CDR3 nucleotides are TGTGCCAGCAGGTTTAGGGACAGAAATTCACCCCTCCACTTT.

The chain links TRBV4-2 to TRBJ2-7, with 7 bases identical to TRBD2. The CDR3 is made up of 16 amino acids. The germline gives CDR1 LGHNA, CDR2 YNFKEQ. V lost 0 bases to trimming and J lost 0 bases; unmatched junction nucleotides: 5. CDR3 protein: CASSQEPAGSSYEQYF. In DNA, the CDR3 is TGTGCCAGCAGCCAAGAACCAGCGGGGAGCTCCTACGAGCAGTACTTC.

Concerning this clone itself: The same CDR3 arises from other DNA sequences in this sample as well. V usage is TRBV9 and J usage is TRBJ1-5; 8 positions match TRBD1. The V and J ends lost 2 bases and 6 bases, in that order; junction bases with no gene match: 4. The CDR3 loop spans 14 amino acids. Germline-derived CDR1 and CDR2 are SGDLS and YYNGEE. Written as DNA, the CDR3 is TGTGCCAGCAGCGTCGGACAGGGCGGTCAGCCCCAGCATTTT. This codes for CASSVGQGGQPQHF.

This clone was detected only once. The V and J genes are TRBV18 and TRBJ1-4, with TRBD1 matching over 8 bases. V lost 6 bases and J lost 7; bases outside the gene matches: 10. CDR1 and CDR2 (germline): KGHSH, LQKENI. CDR3 size: 15 residues. CDR3: CASSPAQGGIEKLFF. CDR3 bases: TGTGCCAGCTCCCCCGCACAGGGGGGGATTGAAAAACTGTTTTTT.

This chain joins TRBV30 and TRBJ1-1, with D unclear. V lost 1 base to trimming and J lost 10 bases, with 10 bases between them. CDR1 and CDR2 from the germline V gene are GTSNPN and SVGIG (reference sequence). The CDR3 length is 11 residues. Here the CDR3 reads CAWSGRSGAFF. In nucleotides, the CDR3 is TGTGCCTGGAGTGGGCGGTCCGGAGCTTTCTTT.

The V and J genes are TRBV6-2 or TRBV6-3 and TRBJ1-5; D is possibly TRBD1 (5 bases). Germline assignment: CDR1 MNHEY and CDR2 SVGEGT. Trimming removed 6 bases at V and 4 bases at J, with 16 bases between. This CDR3 region has 15 residues. The CDR3: CASSHGLGGNQPQHF. DNA for the CDR3: TGTGCCAGCAGCCACGGCCTCGGGGGTAATCAGCCCCAGCATTTT.

The chain joins TRBV28 to TRBJ1-5, with 8 nucleotides matching TRBD1. V trimming: 6 bases; J trimming: 5 bases; junction bases outside the gene matches: 12. The CDR3 has 16 amino acids. Germline CDR1 is MDHEN and CDR2 is SYDVKM. The CDR3 protein is CASRDPGGAGDQPQHF. As DNA, the CDR3 is TGTGCCAGCAGAGACCCAGGGGGCGCGGGGGATCAGCCCCAGCATTTT.

The chain is built from TRBV28 and TRBJ1-2, with 9 positions matching TRBD1. V dropped 3 bases and J dropped 4; count of bases not matched to a gene: 6. Germline CDR1 is MDHEN and CDR2 is SYDVKM. The CDR3 runs to 15 residues. CDR3 DNA sequence: TGTGCCAGCAGTTTGGGGACAGGGCTACCCTATGGCTACACCTTC. Its protein is CASSLGTGLPYGYTF.

This clone has only a few counts. The V call is TRBV6-4, the J call TRBJ1-1; D call uncertain. CDR3 size: 13 residues. With 4 bases removed from V and 2 bases from J, the gap between germline ends came to 8 bases. Germline assignment: CDR1 MRHNA and CDR2 SNTAGT. CDR3 nucleotide sequence: TGTGCCAGCAGTGGGGTGGCCAACACTGAAGCTTTCTTT. Encoded protein: CASSGVANTEAFF.

The chain has TRBV7-9 and TRBJ1-1, with 9 bases aligning to TRBD1. Germline CDR1 reads SEHNR; CDR2 reads FQNEAQ (reference sequence). This CDR3 has 14 residues. Germline trimming cut 4 bases from V and 5 bases from J; bases unmatched to any gene: 5. CDR3 nucleotides: TGTGCCAGCAGCTCCTGGACAGGGGAAACTGAAGCTTTCTTT. Encoded protein: CASSSWTGETEAFF.

The chain uses TRBV7-3 and TRBJ1-1; D might be TRBD1 (5 bases). The germline CDR1 and CDR2 sequences are SGHTA and FQGTGA. The CDR3 runs to 14 residues. Between the trimmed V and J ends, which lost 7 bases and 0 bases, there was a span of 12 bases. Written as DNA, the CDR3 is TGTGCCAGCACCCTAGGGACGGTGAACACTGAAGCTTTCTTT. Translated: CASTLGTVNTEAFF.

This chain joins TRBV27 and TRBJ1-1, with D uncertain. The CDR3 runs to 14 residues. Germline values: CDR1 MNHEY, CDR2 SMNVEV (reference sequence). The germline V and J ends were trimmed by 5 bases and 2 bases, with 12 bases remaining between them. CDR3: CASSIMRSNTEAFF. In DNA, the CDR3 is TGTGCCAGCAGTATCATGAGGAGCAACACTGAAGCTTTCTTT.

The rearrangement uses TRBV27 and TRBJ1-4; possible D gene TRBD1, 5 bases. The CDR3 contains 14 residues. V shed 3 bases and J shed 6 bases, with 11 bases lying between them. Looked up from germline, CDR1 is MNHEY and CDR2 is SMNVEV (reference sequence). CDR3 sequence reads: CASSFTGSDEKLFF. The DNA for the CDR3 is TGTGCCAGCAGTTTCACAGGTTCGGATGAAAAACTGTTTTTT.

V usage is TRBV10-3 and J usage is TRBJ1-2, with 8 bases identical to TRBD1. Germline CDR1 is ENHRY and CDR2 is SYGVKD. The junction had 6 bases not matched to a gene; V was cut back by 4 bases and J by 5 bases. The CDR3 contains 14 residues. The CDR3 coding sequence is TGTGCCATCAGTGTCCAAACAGGGGGGTATGGCTACACCTTC. Amino acid sequence: CAISVQTGGYGYTF.

The chain couples TRBV6-1 to TRBJ1-2, with a possible D match to TRBD1 (6 bases). Trimming removed 3 bases at V and 7 bases at J, with 15 bases between. This CDR3 has 14 amino acids. Germline values: CDR1 MNHNS, CDR2 SASEGT. CDR3 in amino acids: CASSEVFRGFGYTF. CDR3 DNA sequence: TGTGCCAGCAGTGAGGTATTCAGGGGTTTTGGCTACACCTTC.

The V and J genes are TRBV28 and TRBJ1-1; maybe TRBD1 (5 bases). V shed 6 bases and J shed 5 bases, with 16 bases lying between them. The CDR3 has 14 residues. Per the germline V gene, CDR1 is MDHEN and CDR2 is SYDVKM. Here the CDR3 DNA reads TGTGCCAGCAGCGCCCCCGGCGGGGGGACTGAAGCTTTCTTT. It encodes CASSAPGGGTEAFF.

The genes are TRBV5-1 and TRBJ1-1; TRBD1 might be the D (6 bases). CDR1 is SGHRS, CDR2 YFSETQ, per germline. There are 17 residues in the CDR3. Trimming removed 5 bases at V and 0 bases at J, with 20 bases between. CDR3 sequence: CASRPTTRGGVNTEAFF. The CDR3 DNA follows: TGCGCCAGCAGGCCTACCACGAGAGGGGGGGTGAACACTGAAGCTTTCTTT.

The chain couples TRBV12-3 or TRBV12-4 to TRBJ1-3; no definite D call. The CDR3 has 12 residues. V lost 5 bases and J lost 0, with 2 bases in between. The CDR3 DNA reads TGTGCCAGCAGTGACTCTGGAAACACCATATATTTT. The encoded protein is CASSDSGNTIYF.

V is TRBV5-1 and J is TRBJ2-1, with D perhaps TRBD2 (5 bases). This CDR3 spans 16 amino acids. Germline CDR1 is SGHRS and CDR2 is YFSETQ. V dropped 4 bases and J dropped 6 bases, with 20 bases sitting between them. Here the CDR3 DNA reads TGCGCCAGCAGCGCCTGGGGTCTAGCATCGGGCAATGAGCAGTTCTTC. Its protein is CASSAWGLASGNEQFF.

This clone has more than one count but fewer than ten. Here the CDR3 reads CASSEGTGDNEKLFF. As DNA, the CDR3 is TGTGCCAGCAGTGAAGGGACAGGGGACAATGAAAAACTGTTTTTT. V is TRBV2 and J is TRBJ1-4; TRBD1 aligns across 9 bases. V shed 1 base, J shed 5 bases, and the junction held 2 bases outside the gene matches. Germline-derived CDR1 and CDR2 are SNHLY and FYNNEI. The CDR3 runs 15 residues.

As for this clone: This CDR3 is also generated by other DNA sequences in the sample. The gene calls are TRBV5-8 and TRBJ1-5; possible D gene TRBD1, 6 bases. The V gene's germline CDR1 is SGHTS and CDR2 YDEGEE. The CDR3 runs 14 residues. Trimming took 0 bases from V and 6 from J, leaving 10 bases between them. CDR3 DNA: TGTGCCAGCAGCTTGGTCGGGGGCGGTCAGCCCCAGCATTTT. Protein product: CASSLVGGGQPQHF.

The chain links TRBV3-1 (or the pseudogene TRBV3-2) to TRBJ1-5, with 7 bases fitting TRBD1. The germline V gene has CDR1 LGHDT and CDR2 YNNKEL (reference sequence). The CDR3 is 16 amino acids. The trim removed 3 bases at V and 2 bases at J, leaving 7 bases unmatched. The CDR3 loop is CASSQVQGVGNQPQHF. The CDR3 coding sequence is TGTGCCAGCAGCCAGGTTCAGGGGGTTGGCAATCAGCCCCAGCATTTT.

The chain couples TRBV6-5 to TRBJ1-1, with no clear D. Trimming removed 0 bases from V and 1 base from J, with 9 bases in between. This CDR3 has 15 amino acids. Germline loops: CDR1 MNHEY, CDR2 SVGAGI. This chain's CDR3 is CASSYSGRWNTEAFF. For the CDR3, the DNA is TGTGCCAGCAGTTACTCGGGCCGATGGAACACTGAAGCTTTCTTT.